This T cell receptor beta chain was recovered during a study of blood T cell repertoires in COVID-19. In the study overall: T cells, B-cell-depleted T cells, or PBMCs supplied cDNA or gDNA.

Per the original methods: The assay estimated nucleated cells by amplifying reference gene primers. Profiling relied on immunoSEQ multiplex PCR, and the TCRdb table lists in-frame clones only, not all of them. V and J calls and clone size follow that table, whereas D and trimming were derived from the DNA. The sample includes about 280,000 clones, 86% of them seen just once. There are 14 residues in the CDR3. Germline CDR1 and CDR2: MNHNS and SASEGT. V was clipped by 3 bases and J by 2 bases; unmatched bases: 2. The clonotype comes from a woman aged 25 to 39 with active or convalescent COVID-19. This rearrangement joins TRBV6-1 to TRBJ2-3; 7 bases align to TRBD1. Specimen: peripheral blood. The CDR3 region has the DNA TGTGCCAGCAGTGACGACAGGGCCACAGATACGCAGTATTTT. It encodes CASSDDRATDTQYF.